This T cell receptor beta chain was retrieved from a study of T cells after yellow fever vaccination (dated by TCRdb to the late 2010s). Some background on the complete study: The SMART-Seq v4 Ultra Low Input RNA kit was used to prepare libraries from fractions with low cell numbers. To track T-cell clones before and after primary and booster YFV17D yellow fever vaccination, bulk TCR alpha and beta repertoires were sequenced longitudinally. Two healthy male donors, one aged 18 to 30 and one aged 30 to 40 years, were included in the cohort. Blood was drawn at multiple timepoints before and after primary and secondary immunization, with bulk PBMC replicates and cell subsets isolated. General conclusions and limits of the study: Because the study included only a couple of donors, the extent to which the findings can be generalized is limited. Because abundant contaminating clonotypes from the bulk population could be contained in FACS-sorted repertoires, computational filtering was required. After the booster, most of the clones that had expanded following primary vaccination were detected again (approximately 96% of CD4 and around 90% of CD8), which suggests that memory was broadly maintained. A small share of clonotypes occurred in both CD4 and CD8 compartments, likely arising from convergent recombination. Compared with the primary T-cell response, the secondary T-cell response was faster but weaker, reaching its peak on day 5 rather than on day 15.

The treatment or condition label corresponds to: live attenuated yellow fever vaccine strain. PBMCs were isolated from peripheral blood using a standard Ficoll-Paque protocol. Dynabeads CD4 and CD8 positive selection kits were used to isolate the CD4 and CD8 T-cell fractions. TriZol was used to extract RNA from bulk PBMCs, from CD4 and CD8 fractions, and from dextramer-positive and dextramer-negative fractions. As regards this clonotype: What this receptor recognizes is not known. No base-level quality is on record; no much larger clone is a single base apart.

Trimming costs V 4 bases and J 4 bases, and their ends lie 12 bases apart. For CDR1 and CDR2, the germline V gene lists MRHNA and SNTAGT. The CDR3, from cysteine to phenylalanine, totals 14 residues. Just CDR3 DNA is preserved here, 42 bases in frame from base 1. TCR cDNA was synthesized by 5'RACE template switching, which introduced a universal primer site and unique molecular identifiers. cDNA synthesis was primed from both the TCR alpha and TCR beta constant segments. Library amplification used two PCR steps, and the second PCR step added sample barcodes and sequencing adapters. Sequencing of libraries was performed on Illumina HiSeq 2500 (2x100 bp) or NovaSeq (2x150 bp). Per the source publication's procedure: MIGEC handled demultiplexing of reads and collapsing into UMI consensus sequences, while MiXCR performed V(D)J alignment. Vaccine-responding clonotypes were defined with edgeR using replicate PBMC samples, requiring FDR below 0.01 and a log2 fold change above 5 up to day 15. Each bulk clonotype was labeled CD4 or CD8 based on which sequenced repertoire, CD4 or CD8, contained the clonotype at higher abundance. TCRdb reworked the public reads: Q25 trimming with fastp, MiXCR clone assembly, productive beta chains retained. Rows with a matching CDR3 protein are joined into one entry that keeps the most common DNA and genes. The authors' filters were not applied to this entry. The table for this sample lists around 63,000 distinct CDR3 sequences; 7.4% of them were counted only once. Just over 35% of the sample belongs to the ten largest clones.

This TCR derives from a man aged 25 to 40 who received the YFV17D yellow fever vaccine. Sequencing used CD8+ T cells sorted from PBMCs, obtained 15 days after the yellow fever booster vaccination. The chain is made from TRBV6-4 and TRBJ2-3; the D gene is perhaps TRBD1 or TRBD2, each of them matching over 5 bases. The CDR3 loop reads CASSGTGDADTQYF. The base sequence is TGTGCCAGCAGTGGCACCGGGGACGCAGATACGCAGTATTTT.